This T cell receptor (beta chain) was identified during a study of monozygotic twins with inflammatory bowel disease (dated by TCRdb to between 2018 and 2021). Looking at the study overall: In total, roughly 28 monozygotic twin pairs made up the full study: 19 Danish pairs, all IBD-discordant, plus nine German pairs, of which four were IBD-concordant and five were IBD-discordant. Disease-associated traits were sought mainly through comparisons between IBD patients and their genetically identical healthy co-twins within discordant pairs. Each individual had, on average, about 151 000 unique TCRalpha sequences and 181 000 unique TCRbeta sequences available for analysis. General conclusions and limits of the study: The analysis was unable to tell different T cell subtypes apart. Compared with healthy twins, IBD patients shared fewer clonotypes with other individuals, and the difference was most pronounced in patients with signs of disease activity. A decrease in TCRbeta repertoire diversity, as measured by inverse Simpson index, was observed in IBD patients compared with their healthy co-twins. Because patients were on differing immunosuppressive treatments, the repertoires may have picked up extra background noise and inter-individual variability. Concordant and discordant twins showed no difference in repertoire similarity, possibly because of limited statistical power. The results gave no support for a single strong signal or clonotype linked to IBD.

About this clonotype: Its antigen target is currently unknown.

From each donor, a roughly 2.3 ml peripheral blood sample was collected into PAXgene tubes and stored at -80 degrees C. Without T cell sorting, total RNA was isolated from whole blood using the PAXgene blood miRNA kit on an automated QIAcube. Deep TCRalpha and TCRbeta repertoire profiling with unique molecular barcoding was performed on peripheral blood of monozygotic twin pairs concordant or discordant for inflammatory bowel disease. For every twin pair, smoking habits were documented, and each individual was categorised as a current, former or never smoker. Preparation of the library involved 5' RACE. Preparation of each TCR library used approximately 4,000 ng of total RNA. For each sample, cDNA was synthesized in eight separate reactions using SMARTScribe reverse transcriptase. During cDNA synthesis, template switching was used to introduce unique molecular identifiers that contained a 6-nucleotide sample barcode. Two nested PCRs of roughly 15 and 9 cycles amplified the TCRalpha and TCRbeta cDNA, and bead purification followed each PCR. Before amplification, cDNA was treated with uracil DNA-glycosylase and purified using the QIAquick PCR purification kit. The second PCR added Illumina TruSeq-compatible adapters along with sample-specific barcodes. TapeStation and Qubit were used to check library quality and concentration, and around 5 ng of each library went into the pool. Pooled libraries were sequenced on an Illumina HiSeq2500 single-index Rapid Run with 2 x 100 bp reads and custom sequencing primers. Regarding the original processing steps: UMI-based consensus assembly with MiGEC version 1.2.6 was used to correct PCR and sequencing errors. MiXCR version 2.1.1 handled V(D)J alignment, clonotype assembly and CDR3 extraction. Gene usage, clonotype sharing and MAIT/NKT TCR abundance were normalised by analysing the top 1000, 10 000 and 20 000 clonotypes per sample. Diversity was computed as the inverse Simpson index with the vegan R package after downsampling to 27 000 UMIs. Paired Mann-Whitney U tests were applied to discordant twin pairs, and Benjamini-Hochberg correction was used for multiple testing. With the reads reprocessed by TCRdb, a single entry stands for each CDR3 protein sequence and no DNA is reported. For this entry, the V and J calls and clone size follow TCRdb and not the study's own pipeline. The sample table records under 200,000 distinct CDR3 sequences. The biggest ten clones account for about 2.7% of the sample.

Sequencing was done on a sample of blood. The clonotype was recovered from a human donor with ulcerative colitis or Crohn's disease, or a healthy co-twin of an affected twin (not recorded which).

CDR3 protein: CASSVADRGNQPQHF. The receptor chain draws on TRBV9 and TRBJ1-5; TCRdb's D call, TRBD1, is unchecked because there is no DNA. Via the germline V gene, CDR1 is SGDLS and CDR2 YYNGEE. The CDR3, from cysteine to phenylalanine, totals 15 residues. No DNA is given.